This T cell receptor beta chain was sequenced during a study of shared T cell receptors in the human thymus. Libraries were prepared by immunoSEQ multiplex PCR; TCRdb keeps only in-frame clonotypes and omits some of them. The sample lists 450,000 to 650,000 clones, approximately 78% seen once, with 0.013% in the top ten. The CDR3 covers 12 residues. The germline V and J ends were trimmed by 6 bases and 7 bases, with 15 bases remaining between them. Germline assignment: CDR1 SQVTM and CDR2 ANQGSEA. Another study also made use of these data, one on human thymus T cells. That study reports: Those donating were healthy Finnish infants in corrective surgery for congenital heart defects. Resections obtained during corrective heart surgery supplied the thymus tissue. Thymic and blood repertoires appeared to show biased V and J gene usage.

The sample consisted of thymocytes. The chain is built from TRBV29-1 and TRBJ1-2; D is uncertain. The TCR was taken from a boy younger than two with a congenital heart defect. The CDR3 spells CSVASPRVGYTF. The CDR3 region has the DNA TGCAGCGTCGCAAGCCCTCGGGTTGGCTACACCTTC.